Listed here are 5 T cell receptor beta chains from one sample, sequenced in a study of cytomegalovirus exposure and HLA in healthy donors. Clones were sequenced by immunoSEQ multiplex PCR, and TCRdb holds only the in-frame ones, with some missing. The table has roughly 48,000 clones, just over 85% seen once. The sequenced sample consisted of PBMCs. The receptors here all came from a woman between 25 and 40 years old in good health and CMV-seronegative.

This sequence joins TRBV7-2 and TRBJ1-1; tentative D call: TRBD1 (6 bases). This CDR3 region has 14 residues. V gave up 2 bases and J gave up 4 bases, with 11 bases separating them. The V gene's germline CDR1 is SGHTA and CDR2 FQGNSA. CDR3 coding DNA: TGTGCCAGCAGCTTAAGGGGGTCTAGCACTGAAGCTTTCTTT. Translation: CASSLRGSSTEAFF.

The chain couples TRBV9 to TRBJ2-1; possible D gene TRBD1, 6 bases. The germline V gene encodes CDR1 SGDLS and CDR2 YYNGEE. The CDR3 spans 15 residues. V was pared by 4 bases and J by 0 bases, with 11 bases between. As DNA, the CDR3 is TGTGCCAGCAGCCCTCAGGGGAACTCCTACAATGAGCAGTTCTTC. Translated: CASSPQGNSYNEQFF.

This chain links TRBV4-2 with TRBJ1-1; 8 positions agree with TRBD1. Trimming removed 5 bases from V and 1 base from J; junction bases left unmatched: 12. Germline loops: CDR1 LGHNA, CDR2 YNFKEQ. The CDR3 covers 17 residues. The DNA of the CDR3 is TGTGCCAGCAGCTCTCTAACCTCCGGGACAGGGAACACTGAAGCTTTCTTT. Translation gives CASSSLTSGTGNTEAFF.

V usage is TRBV2 and J usage is TRBJ1-2, with 8 bases lining up with TRBD1. CDR3 length: 14 amino acids. V trimming: 1 base; J trimming: 6 bases; junction bases outside the gene matches: 4. Germline V gene lookup returns CDR1 SNHLY and CDR2 FYNNEI. This CDR3 reads CASSEGTGIDGYTF. CDR3 in DNA: TGTGCCAGCAGTGAAGGGACAGGGATTGATGGCTACACCTTC.

This clone occurred a few times. The CDR3 here is CATSRDRNGDYGYTF. CDR3 nucleotides: TGTGCCACCTCCCGGGACAGAAATGGGGACTATGGCTACACCTTC. J is TRBJ1-2 and V is TRBV19; TRBD1 aligns across 7 bases. CDR1 is LNHDA, CDR2 SQIVND, per germline (reference sequence). The ends lost 10 bases at V and 3 bases at J; junction bases unmatched: 14. This CDR3 is built from 15 residues.